The 14 T cell receptor beta chains below all came from one sample that was sequenced in a study of regulatory T cells in long-lasting Graves disease. Stated time point: persistent/refractory GD, antithyroid drugs over 5 years with positive TRAb. The TCR library was made from RNA that had been extracted from PBMCs in TRIzol. Both iRepertoire HTBI primers and Arm-PCR of CDR3 regions were used to build the TCR beta libraries. TCRdb fed the multiplex PCR reads into MiXCR, producing one record per CDR3 protein. The data contain some 440,000 distinct CDR3 sequences, around 21% of them singletons. The source material was peripheral blood mononuclear cells (PBMCs), sampled when the disease was refractory, from a patient treated with antithyroid drugs. The receptors shown here come from a female donor with Graves disease.

The J gene is TRBJ1-1, the V gene TRBV19; D perhaps matches TRBD1 (5 bases). V was cut by 7 bases and J by 5 bases, with 23 bases left in between. The V gene's germline CDR1 is LNHDA and CDR2 SQIVND (reference sequence). The CDR3 runs to 16 residues. The CDR3 bases are TGTGCCAGTACCCCCCTGGACACGACCAGAGAGACTGAAGCTTTCTTT. It codes for CASTPLDTTRETEAFF.

Note on this clonotype: Possible read error: a much larger clone is one base away. The genes are TRBV20-1 and TRBJ2-2; no clear D. This CDR3 is built from 11 residues. Germline V gene sequence: CDR1 DFQATT, CDR2 SNEGSKA (reference sequence). The CDR3 reads CGVRRTGELFF. DNA of the CDR3: TGCGGTGTGCGTCGCACCGGGGAGCTGTTTTTT.

The CDR3 DNA reads TGTGCCACCAGTGTGGCAGGGGGCACCGGGGAGCTGTTTTTT. Amino acids: CATSVAGGTGELFF. The chain couples TRBV24-1 to TRBJ2-2, with TRBD1 matching over 7 bases. The length of the CDR3 is 14 residues. With 5 bases clipped from V and 4 bases from J, the junction kept 3 bases outside the gene matches. Germline V gene lookup returns CDR1 KGHDR and CDR2 SFDVKD.

This clonotype was seen at least ten times. This chain connects TRBV7-2 to TRBJ2-5, with a possible D match to TRBD2 (6 bases). V was pared by 5 bases and J by 1 base, with 14 bases between. Per the germline V gene, CDR1 is SGHTA and CDR2 is FQGNSA. The CDR3 has 15 residues. The CDR3 is CASSLRLVLQETQYF. The CDR3 nucleotides read TGTGCCAGCAGCCTGAGACTAGTTCTCCAAGAGACCCAGTACTTC.

This clonotype was counted at least ten times. The rearrangement uses TRBV18 and TRBJ1-2; a possible D gene is TRBD1 (5 bases). The CDR3 covers 14 residues. Trimming stripped 6 bases from V and 0 bases from J, with 11 bases between. Germline V gives CDR1 KGHSH, CDR2 LQKENI. This CDR3 is CASSTQGSNYGYTF. Here the CDR3 DNA reads TGTGCCAGCTCGACCCAGGGATCTAACTATGGCTACACCTTC.

The chain joins TRBV19 to TRBJ1-1; perhaps TRBD1 as D (6 bases). The V end was cut by 3 bases, the J end by 4 bases, with 12 bases between. Per germline, CDR1 LNHDA and CDR2 SQIVND (reference sequence). The CDR3 is 14 residues long. CDR3 nucleotide sequence: TGTGCCAGTAGTATTGGCGGGGGCGTCACTGAAGCTTTCTTT. Translating gives CASSIGGGVTEAFF.

V gene TRBV24-1 combines with J gene TRBJ2-7; D unclear. This CDR3 has 16 residues. Germline values: CDR1 KGHDR, CDR2 SFDVKD. V was trimmed by 7 bases and J by 4 bases, leaving 22 bases between them. The CDR3 spells CATSHPTVRGGYEQYF. DNA of the CDR3: TGTGCCACCAGCCATCCCACTGTTCGCGGTGGGTACGAGCAGTACTTC.

The chain has TRBV12-3 or TRBV12-4 and TRBJ2-7; TRBD1 aligns across 10 bases. The trim removed 5 bases at V and 5 bases at J, leaving 6 bases unmatched. This CDR3 is 14 amino acids long. The CDR3, as DNA: TGTGCCAGCAGTACGTGGACAGGGGGGGACGAGCAGTACTTC. It encodes CASSTWTGGDEQYF.

In the case of this clonotype: This clone may be a read error of a much larger clone one base away. This chain uses TRBV6-2 or TRBV6-3 with TRBJ1-1; D gene ambiguous. This CDR3 region has 15 residues. CDR1 is MNHEY, CDR2 SVGEGT, per germline. CDR3 sequence: CARSRPVRASTEAFF. In nucleotides, the CDR3 is TGTGCCCGCAGCCGCCCTGTGAGGGCAAGCACTGAAGCTTTCTTT.

As to this clonotype: This may be a read error: a much more frequent sequence differs by one nucleotide. V and J are TRBV6-2 or TRBV6-3 and TRBJ1-1, with D perhaps matching TRBD1 (5 bases). The CDR3 sequence is 11 residues long. Germline values: CDR1 MNHEY, CDR2 SVGEGT. The CDR3 coding sequence is TGTGCCGGGGGGTACGGCACTGAAGCTCTCTTT. This encodes CAGGYGTEALF.

This clonotype has just a few counts. The CDR3 sequence: CASSISQDTEAFF. CDR3 nucleotides: TGTGCCAGTAGTATCTCGCAGGACACTGAAGCTTTCTTT. The chain uses TRBV19 and TRBJ1-1, with unresolved D. The V gene lost 3 bases and the J gene lost 3 bases, with 8 bases spanning the gap. The germline gives CDR1 LNHDA, CDR2 SQIVND (reference sequence). The CDR3 spans 13 residues. Variable domain in full (rest from reference TRBV19 and TRBJ1-1): DGGITQSPKYLFRKEGQNVTLSCEQNLNHDAMYWYRQDPGQGLRLIYYSQIVNDFQKGDIAEGYSVSREKKESFPLTVTSAQKNPTAFYLCASSISQDTEAFFGQGTRLTVV.

This clonotype has a handful of counts. This chain uses TRBV19 with TRBJ2-2; TRBD1 or TRBD2 may be the D gene (6 bases each). Germline V gene sequence: CDR1 LNHDA, CDR2 SQIVND (reference sequence). Trimming removed 10 bases at V and 6 bases at J, with 15 bases between. This CDR3 comprises 13 residues. Here the CDR3 DNA reads TGTGCCACCACAGGGAGACTAGCCGGGGAGCTGTTTTTT. Translated: CATTGRLAGELFF.

This clonotype was recorded at least ten times. The V gene is TRBV6-1, the J gene TRBJ1-2; TRBD1 is a possible D gene (5 bases). Germline CDR1 and CDR2: MNHNS and SASEGT. Deletions cut 6 bases from V and 4 bases from J, with 9 bases between. This CDR3 comprises 12 residues. The CDR3 here is CASRVDSYGYTF. CDR3 coding DNA: TGTGCCAGCAGGGTCGACAGCTATGGCTACACCTTC.

This clonotype came up a few times. This chain uses TRBV6-2 or TRBV6-3 with TRBJ1-5; no definite D call. This CDR3 has 12 residues. V lost 6 bases, J lost 11 bases, and 14 bases lay in between. Looked up from germline, CDR1 is MNHEY and CDR2 is SVGEGT. CDR3 region: CASSRPGLTQHF. As DNA, the CDR3 is TGTGCCAGCAGCCGCCCTGGGTTAACCCAGCATTTT.